A selection of T cell receptor beta chains follows, all from one sample in a study of shared clonotypes between healthy human individuals. Sequencing was performed with immunoSEQ multiplex PCR; in TCRdb, only in-frame clones are kept and a portion is missing. The table lists 2 million to 3 million clones, over 85% of them singletons, with around 0.37% in the top ten. The specimen sequenced was naive CD4+ T cells from PBMCs. The receptors come from a young man in good health. Some clones in this sample may be carry-over from other donors' samples. The CDR3 runs from the conserved cysteine through the conserved F or W. D genes are given only for firm matches. Clone sizes are given selectively: once, few, many, or a class where the clone is expanded.

NA	TRBV27	TRBJ1-2	few	TGTGCCAGCAGTTTACTGGGGGGTGGCTACACCTTC	CASSLLGGGYTF
NA	TRBV6-5	TRBJ2-3	NA	TGTGCCAGCATGTCCCATGCGGGCACAGATACGCAGTATTTT	CASMSHAGTDTQYF
TRBD1	TRBV7-3	TRBJ2-4	once	TGTGCCAGCAGTTCTGGACAGGAAAAAAACATTCAGTACTTC	CASSSGQEKNIQYF
NA	TRBV18	TRBJ2-2	NA	TGTGCCAGCTCCTCCGACGTGGATCCTTACGGGGAGCTGTTTTTT	CASSSDVDPYGELFF
TRBD2	TRBV7-9	TRBJ2-7	NA	TGTGCCAGCAGCTTGCAGCGGGGTTACGAGCAGTACTTC	CASSLQRGYEQYF
TRBD1	TRBV28	TRBJ1-5	NA	TGTGCCAGCAGTCCGGGGGGACAGGGGTTTTTTCAGCCCCAGCATTTT	CASSPGGQGFFQPQHF
NA	TRBV28	TRBJ2-2	NA	TGTGCCAGCAGCCTAGCCCCGGAGGGGGGCTTGTACACCGGGGAGCTGTTTTTT	CASSLAPEGGLYTGELFF
NA	TRBV4-1	TRBJ1-2	NA	TGCGCCAGCAGCCCGACAGCCGACGGGGGCGACCCACCTGGCTACACCTTC	CASSPTADGGDPPGYTF
NA	TRBV6-4	TRBJ1-5	NA	TGTGCCAGCAGCCTCAATAGCAATCAGCCCCAGCATTTT	CASSLNSNQPQHF
NA	TRBV9	TRBJ1-3	NA	TGTGCCAGCAGCGGACTACTGGACAGAAGCTCTGGAAACACCATATATTTT	CASSGLLDRSSGNTIYF
NA	TRBV11-2	TRBJ2-7	NA	TGTGCCAGCAGCTTTTCCCGCGGGACGAACTACGAGCAGTACTTC	CASSFSRGTNYEQYF
NA	TRBV7-2	TRBJ2-3	once	TGTGCCAGCAGCTTAGTACGGGAGACAGATACGCAGTATTTT	CASSLVRETDTQYF
TRBD1	TRBV2	TRBJ2-7	NA	TGTGCCAGCAGTCGGGACAGGGGGATGAGGGAGCAGTACTTC	CASSRDRGMREQYF
NA	TRBV7-8	TRBJ1-1	NA	TGTGCCAGCAGCTTAGCGATTCAAATGAACACTGAAGCTTTCTTT	CASSLAIQMNTEAFF
TRBD2	TRBV28	TRBJ2-1	NA	TGTGCCAGCAGTCCCCAGGGACTAGCGAACAATGAGCAGTTCTTC	CASSPQGLANNEQFF
NA	TRBV4-2	TRBJ1-4	NA	TGTGCCAGCAGCCAAGTACGGGACGTAAGTGGAAAACTGTTTTTT	CASSQVRDVSGKLFF
TRBD1	TRBV15	TRBJ1-2	NA	TGTGCCACCAGCAGATCCGGGACAGGGTGGGGATATGGCTACACCTTC	CATSRSGTGWGYGYTF
NA	TRBV15	TRBJ2-5	NA	TGTGCCACGGCCGCGAAGTACCAAGAGACCCAGTACTTC	CATAAKYQETQYF
TRBD2	TRBV27	TRBJ2-7	NA	TGTGCCAGCAGTCTCGGACTAGCGGGCCACTACGAGCAGTACTTC	CASSLGLAGHYEQYF
TRBD1	TRBV5-1	TRBJ1-2	few	TGCGCCAGCAGCTCAACAGGGGAGGGCTATGGCTACACCTTC	CASSSTGEGYGYTF
TRBD2	TRBV7-9	TRBJ2-3	NA	TGTGCCAGCAGCCCACAGTTGACTAGCGGGGCCACAGATACGCAGTATTTT	CASSPQLTSGATDTQYF
TRBD2	TRBV6-6	TRBJ2-7	NA	TGTGCCAGCAGTTACAGCGGGAGGGTCTACGAGCAGTACTTC	CASSYSGRVYEQYF
NA	TRBV7-3	TRBJ1-2	NA	TGTGCCAGCAGCTTAACTTCGGGAAACTCTAACTATGGCTACACCTTC	CASSLTSGNSNYGYTF
NA	TRBV7-2	TRBJ2-5	NA	TGTGCCAGCAGCTTAACGGGGCAACCCCAAGAGACCCAGTACTTC	CASSLTGQPQETQYF
NA	TRBV29-1	TRBJ1-1	NA	TGCAGCGTATACGGCGAGGGGGGGAACACTGAAGCTTTCTTT	CSVYGEGGNTEAFF
NA	TRBV6-6	TRBJ1-4	NA	TGTGCCAGCAGGCGCGGCGTGGTGGGAGATGAAAAACTGTTTTTT	CASRRGVVGDEKLFF
NA	TRBV30	TRBJ2-1	NA	TGTGCCTGGAATTTCGGGGGCGAGAGGTCCTACAATGAGCAGTTCTTC	CAWNFGGERSYNEQFF
NA	TRBV2	TRBJ1-2	NA	TGTGCCAGCAGTTGGACGGACTATGGCTACACCTTC	CASSWTDYGYTF
TRBD2	TRBV7-2	TRBJ2-1	NA	TGTGCCAGCAGCCCCATCAACCTACTAGCGGGTGAGCAGTTCTTC	CASSPINLLAGEQFF
NA	TRBV6-6	TRBJ1-1	NA	TGTGCCAGCAGTTATGGGGGGGCAGGCACTGAAGCTTTCTTT	CASSYGGAGTEAFF
TRBD1	TRBV5-4	TRBJ1-2	NA	TGTGCCAGCAGTCGGGACAGGGAGGTATGGGGCTACACCTTC	CASSRDREVWGYTF
NA	TRBV28	TRBJ1-4	NA	TGTGCCAGCAGAAACCCAGGCACAACTAATGAAAAACTGTTTTTT	CASRNPGTTNEKLFF
NA	TRBV5-1	TRBJ1-3	NA	TGCGCCAGCAGCCCGGACAGCCCTACAAACTCTGGAAACACCATATATTTT	CASSPDSPTNSGNTIYF
NA	TRBV7-2	TRBJ2-1	NA	TGTGCCAGCAGCTTAGTGGTCGGCAGGGCCGACTCCTACAATGAGCAGTTCTTC	CASSLVVGRADSYNEQFF
TRBD1	TRBV10-1	TRBJ1-2	NA	TGCGCCAGCAGCCTAAACCGGGACAGCCAACTTCGGGCCTATGGCTACACCTTC	CASSLNRDSQLRAYGYTF
NA	TRBV28	TRBJ1-1	NA	TGTGCCAGCAGGATCACGCCGGGGCAGAACACTGAAGCTTTCTTT	CASRITPGQNTEAFF
TRBD1	TRBV27	TRBJ1-3	NA	TGTGCCAGCAGAGGACAGGGCGGAAACACCATATATTTT	CASRGQGGNTIYF
TRBD1	TRBV7-6	TRBJ1-3	NA	TGTGCCAGCAGCTTAGGTGGACAGGGGAGGACCTCTGGAAACACCATATATTTT	CASSLGGQGRTSGNTIYF
NA	TRBV10-3	TRBJ2-2	NA	TGTGCCATCAGTGGACCCCCCCCGAACACCGGGGAGCTGTTTTTT	CAISGPPPNTGELFF
TRBD1	TRBV27	TRBJ2-4	NA	TGTGCCAGCAGCCACCCCGGACCACAGGGGGCTCGGAACATTCAGTACTTC	CASSHPGPQGARNIQYF
TRBD1	TRBV5-4	TRBJ2-7	once	TGTGCCAGCAGACGAGACAGGGGTGGGGAGCAGTACTTC	CASRRDRGGEQYF
NA	TRBV7-2	TRBJ2-7	NA	TGTGCCAGCAGCTTAGAAGGGACACCTACCTACGAGCAGTACTTC	CASSLEGTPTYEQYF
NA	TRBV14	TRBJ2-3	NA	TGTGCCAGCAGCCGAAGACAGGGCACAGATACGCAGTATTTT	CASSRRQGTDTQYF
NA	TRBV7-8	TRBJ2-2	NA	TGTGCCAGCAGCTTAACGGCAGTAAACACCGGGGAGCTGTTTTTT	CASSLTAVNTGELFF
NA	TRBV7-8	TRBJ2-7	NA	TGTGCCAGCAGCCCAAAAAGACTGGGTTCCTACGAGCAGTACTTC	CASSPKRLGSYEQYF
NA	TRBV9	TRBJ2-2	few	TGTGCCAGCAGCGCTACAGGGACCTATGGGGAGCTGTTTTTT	CASSATGTYGELFF
NA	TRBV11-1	TRBJ1-2	NA	TGTGCCAGCAGCTTAGCAGGGACGGACTACTATGGCTACACCTTC	CASSLAGTDYYGYTF
TRBD1	TRBV5-4	TRBJ2-7	NA	TGTGCCAGCAGCTTGGCCGGGACAGGACGGAGCTACGAGCAGTACTTC	CASSLAGTGRSYEQYF
TRBD2	TRBV27	TRBJ2-1	once	TGTGCCAGCAGTTTAAGGACTAGCGGGAGGGCCTTCAATGAGCAGTTCTTC	CASSLRTSGRAFNEQFF
NA	TRBV29-1	TRBJ2-1	NA	TGCAGCGTTGCGTTACTGGACAACGAACGGGATGAGCAGTTCTTC	CSVALLDNERDEQFF
NA	TRBV9	TRBJ2-1	once	TGTGCCAGCAGCGTCTCAGCGGTGCCCCCCCAGCAGTTCTTC	CASSVSAVPPQQFF
NA	TRBV6-1	TRBJ2-1	once	TGTGCCAGCAGTGAATTCAGCGCCACTGGCTCCTACAATGAGCAGTTCTTC	CASSEFSATGSYNEQFF
NA	TRBV18	TRBJ1-1	NA	TGTGCCAGCTCACCACCGTCCTCAAGTCCTGAAGCTTTCTTT	CASSPPSSSPEAFF
NA	TRBV5-1	TRBJ1-2	NA	TGCGCCAGCAGCTTCGTGGGCCCAATAATTTATGGCTACACCTTC	CASSFVGPIIYGYTF
TRBD1	TRBV7-2	TRBJ1-3	NA	TGTGCCAGCAGCTTAGTTGCCGCAGGGGGCGCTGGAAACACCATATATTTT	CASSLVAAGGAGNTIYF
NA	TRBV2	TRBJ1-1	few	TGTGCCAGCGCCAGGGGTCCGTACACTGAAGCTTTCTTT	CASARGPYTEAFF
NA	TRBV28	TRBJ1-1	NA	TGTGCCTACTCAGCCCTGGGGGGGAACACTGAAGCTTTCTTT	CAYSALGGNTEAFF
TRBD1	TRBV20-1	TRBJ2-7	NA	TGCAGTGCTTTACAGGGGGTCGAGCAGTACTTC	CSALQGVEQYF
NA	TRBV6-5	TRBJ2-3	NA	TGTGCCAGCAGTTACCAGGATCCTGGAGATACGCAGTATTTT	CASSYQDPGDTQYF
NA	TRBV7-9	TRBJ2-2	NA	TGTGCCAGCAGACCAGGGGAGGCCAACACCGGGGAGCTGTTTTTT	CASRPGEANTGELFF